These 21 T cell receptor beta chains originate from one sample sequenced in a study of blood T cell dynamics during melanoma immunotherapy. Specified time point: pre-treatment baseline. Sequenced by immunoSEQ multiplex PCR; TCRdb stores in-frame clones only, minus some. The sample comprises about 10,000 clones, approximately 91% of which are singletons, and 7.4% rests with the top ten. The sequencing used blood, collected from a patient treated with checkpoint blockade. The origin of the receptors is a human donor with melanoma.

This rearrangement joins TRBV9 to TRBJ2-1, with a tentative D call TRBD2 (5 bases). The V and J ends lost 0 bases and 2 bases respectively, with 9 bases between them. CDR3 length: 15 amino acids. From germline, CDR1 is SGDLS and CDR2 YYNGEE. The CDR3 DNA sequence: TGTGCCAGCAGCGTAGCGGGGAGAACCTACAATGAGCAGTTCTTC. Its translation is CASSVAGRTYNEQFF.

The V gene is TRBV7-2, the J gene TRBJ2-1; 8 bases line up with TRBD1. Germline V gene sequence: CDR1 SGHTA, CDR2 FQGNSA. CDR3 size: 15 residues. Trimming at V came to 8 bases and at J to 10 bases, leaving 16 bases not matched to a gene. The CDR3: CASRLSSGGSPEQFF. The DNA of the CDR3 is TGTGCCAGCCGCCTGAGTTCAGGGGGCTCGCCAGAGCAGTTCTTC.

The rearrangement joins TRBV7-2 to TRBJ2-7; weak D call: TRBD1 (5 bases). The CDR3 length is 14 residues. In germline, CDR1 is SGHTA, CDR2 FQGNSA. The V gene lost 1 base and the J gene lost 3 bases, with 10 bases spanning the gap. In DNA form, the CDR3 reads TGTGCCAGCAGCTTAGGGACATTCGACTACGAGCAGTACTTC. Translating gives CASSLGTFDYEQYF.

The genes are TRBV15 and TRBJ2-7; 8 nucleotides agree with TRBD1. The CDR3 length is 14 residues. The ends lost 3 bases at V and 3 bases at J; junction bases unmatched: 4. Germline CDR1 reads LNHNV; CDR2 reads YYDKDF (reference sequence). The CDR3 loop is CATSRSRGRYEQYF. The CDR3 DNA sequence: TGTGCCACCAGCAGGTCCAGGGGGCGCTACGAGCAGTACTTC.

The genes are TRBV7-2 and TRBJ2-5; TRBD2 agrees at 14 bases. The DNA end is a closer match to TRBJ2-7, so the J assignment may be wrong. Germline V gives CDR1 SGHTA, CDR2 FQGNSA. This CDR3 contains 15 residues. In nucleotides, the CDR3 is TGTGCCAGCAGCTTGACTAGCGGGGGGGGTTACGAGCAGTACTTC. It specifies CASSLTSGGGYEQYF.

The chain joins TRBV6-5 to TRBJ2-7; 12 bases agree with TRBD1. CDR1 and CDR2 (germline): MNHEY, SVGAGI. This CDR3 comprises 15 residues. V gave up 6 bases and J gave up 5 bases; unmatched junction bases: 8. For the CDR3, the DNA is TGTGCCAGCAGCACTCCGGGACAGGGGGCGGACGAGCAGTACTTC. Translation gives CASSTPGQGADEQYF.

V and J are TRBV6-6 and TRBJ1-1; D uncertain. V lost 7 bases and J 4 bases, leaving 16 bases between the germline ends. The germline CDR1 and CDR2 sequences are MNHNY and SVGAGI (reference sequence). The CDR3 has 14 residues. CDR3 bases: TGTGCCAGCATTATGGAAACAGTCTCCACTGAAGCTTTCTTT. This translates into CASIMETVSTEAFF.

This clone has only a few counts. This CDR3 is CAWSRIVNTEAFF. The CDR3, as DNA: TGTGCCTGGAGCCGGATCGTGAACACTGAAGCTTTCTTT. V usage is TRBV30 and J usage is TRBJ1-1; D is ambiguous. V lost 3 bases to trimming and J lost 0 bases, with 8 bases between them. This CDR3 spans 13 amino acids. Germline V lookup: CDR1 GTSNPN, CDR2 SVGIG (reference sequence).

The chain is built from TRBV7-9 and TRBJ2-5, with 10 bases lining up with TRBD2. CDR1 is SEHNR, CDR2 FQNEAQ, per germline (reference sequence). The CDR3 spans 16 residues. J lost 5 bases, V lost 1 base, and 7 bases had no gene match. The CDR3 DNA reads as TGTGCCAGCAGCTTAGGGGGTAGCGGGAGGCTGGAGACCCAGTACTTC. Protein sequence: CASSLGGSGRLETQYF.

The V gene is TRBV28, the J gene TRBJ1-5, with TRBD1 as a possible D gene (6 bases). Trimming cost V 7 bases and J 1 base, with 14 bases left between them. The germline V gene has CDR1 MDHEN and CDR2 SYDVKM. The length of the CDR3 is 15 residues. This chain's CDR3 is CASKTGGASNQPQHF. Here the CDR3 DNA reads TGTGCCAGCAAGACGGGGGGCGCGAGCAATCAGCCCCAGCATTTT.

There are a few counts of this clone. The DNA for the CDR3 is TGTGCCAGCAGCGCGCCGACAGGGGGCGCGAGTGAAAAACTGTTTTTT. As protein: CASSAPTGGASEKLFF. The chain uses TRBV9 and TRBJ1-4; 10 positions agree with TRBD1. The germline V gene has CDR1 SGDLS and CDR2 YYNGEE. The CDR3 contains 16 residues. V gave up 3 bases and J gave up 7 bases; unmatched junction bases: 9.

The DNA for the CDR3 is TGTGCCAGCAGCCTATCCGGAGTAGGGTTGACTGAAGCTTTCTTT. It is translated as CASSLSGVGLTEAFF. The V and J genes are TRBV7-3 and TRBJ1-1; D gene unclear. Germline V CDR1 and CDR2: SGHTA, FQGTGA. Trimming removed 5 bases from V and 5 bases from J, with 18 bases in between. The CDR3 contains 15 residues.

The V call is TRBV27, the J call TRBJ1-5; tentatively, D is TRBD1 (6 bases). Germline-derived CDR1 and CDR2 are MNHEY and SMNVEV (reference sequence). Trimming took off 7 bases at V and 2 bases at J, with 15 bases between the two ends. The length of the CDR3 is 15 residues. The CDR3 bases are TGTGCCAGCAATCCCGCAGGGGCCGGCAATCAGCCCCAGCATTTT. Translating it yields CASNPAGAGNQPQHF.

This chain uses TRBV10-3 with TRBJ2-7; TRBD1 matches at 7 bases. CDR3 length equals 14 residues. Germline V gives CDR1 ENHRY, CDR2 SYGVKD. V lost 6 bases and J lost 0; bases outside the gene matches: 5. The CDR3: CAIRRTGDSYEQYF. For the CDR3, the DNA is TGTGCCATCAGGCGGACAGGAGACTCCTACGAGCAGTACTTC.

CDR3 sequence (DNA): TGCGCCAGCAGCCATAGCGGACTTCCGAACACCGGGGAGCTGTTTTTT. Its translation is CASSHSGLPNTGELFF. J is TRBJ2-2 and V is TRBV5-1; TRBD2 might be the D (6 bases). Germline V gene data show CDR1 as SGHRS and CDR2 as YFSETQ. Trimming cost V 4 bases and J 0 bases, with 13 bases left between them. The CDR3 runs 16 residues.

The chain links TRBV5-6 to TRBJ2-1, with 8 positions matching TRBD1. V was clipped by 4 bases and J by 9 bases; unmatched bases: 15. Germline CDR1 SGHDT, CDR2 YYEEEE. This CDR3 has 16 amino acids. CDR3 in DNA: TGTGCCAGCAGCGCATGGGCCACAGGGGGTGGAGGTGAGCAGTTCTTC. It codes for CASSAWATGGGGEQFF. The full variable domain, completed using reference TRBV5-6 and TRBJ2-1, is DAGVTQSPTHLIKTRGQQVTLRCSPKSGHDTVSWYQQALGQGPQFIFQYYEEEERQRGNFPDRFSGHQFPNYSSELNVNALLLGDSALYLCASSAWATGGGGEQFFGPGTRLTVL.

The rearrangement links TRBV5-3 to TRBJ2-1; TRBD2 matches 9 bases. TRBV5-3 is noted as an ORF with a role that remains uncertain. Unmatched junction bases numbered 6, after V lost 2 bases and J lost 6 bases. This CDR3 comprises 15 residues. DNA for the CDR3: TGTGCCAGAAGCTTTAGCGGGAGAGATACCAATGAGCAGTTCTTC. This translates into CARSFSGRDTNEQFF.

The chain has TRBV7-9 and TRBJ2-7; D not certain. The germline gives CDR1 SEHNR, CDR2 FQNEAQ (reference sequence). The CDR3 spans 17 residues. Trimming pared 1 base from V and 0 bases from J, leaving 16 bases between. This CDR3 reads CASSLVFPDGFSYEQYF. CDR3 nucleotide sequence: TGTGCCAGCAGCTTAGTGTTTCCCGACGGATTCTCCTACGAGCAGTACTTC.

The V call is TRBV19, the J call TRBJ2-1; 10 nucleotides align to TRBD1. This CDR3 has 17 amino acids. The V segment lost 4 bases and the J segment 7 bases; nucleotides outside the gene matches: 13. The V gene's germline CDR1 is LNHDA and CDR2 SQIVND (reference sequence). CDR3 residues: CASSTPPGTGVINEQFF. CDR3 nucleotide sequence: TGTGCCAGTAGTACGCCGCCCGGGACAGGGGTGATTAATGAGCAGTTCTTC.

The chain employs TRBV4-2 and TRBJ1-3; perhaps TRBD1 as D (5 bases). Per germline, CDR1 LGHNA and CDR2 YNFKEQ. The CDR3 is 16 residues long. The V end was cut by 2 bases, the J end by 8 bases, with 19 bases between. CDR3 protein: CASSQNLLGRRDTIYF. The CDR3 DNA reads TGTGCCAGCAGCCAAAACCTTTTGGGACGGCGAGACACCATATATTTT.

Relative to its sample, this clone is medium-sized. V gene TRBV11-1 combines with J gene TRBJ2-5, with 10 positions matching TRBD1. V dropped 5 bases and J dropped 4; count of bases not matched to a gene: 1. CDR1 is SGHAT, CDR2 FQDESV, per germline (reference sequence). The CDR3 covers 13 residues. CDR3 amino acids: CASSGDRGETQYF. CDR3 nucleotide sequence: TGTGCCAGCAGCGGGGACAGGGGAGAGACCCAGTACTTC.